The source of this TCR beta chain is a study of CD8+ T cells in alopecia areata. cDNA reverse transcribed from extracted RNA served as the sequencing template. Profiled with immunoSEQ multiplex PCR; TCRdb holds only in-frame clones, not every one. The sample has under 300,000 clones, 67% seen once. The sample consisted of CD4+ T cells sorted from blood, taken at week 0. This sequence originates from a human donor with alopecia areata.

The CDR3 sequence is CASSPAPDRQASLHF. CDR3 DNA: TGCGCCAGCAGCCCAGCACCAGACAGGCAAGCATCCCTCCACTTT. This chain joins TRBV5-1 and TRBJ1-6; possibly TRBD1 for D (6 bases). The CDR3 extends over 15 amino acids. Per the germline V gene, CDR1 is SGHRS and CDR2 is YFSETQ. V was pared by 4 bases and J by 14 bases, with 22 bases between.